Below are 24 T cell receptor beta chains sequenced from a single sample in a study of shared clonotypes between healthy human individuals. Method: immunoSEQ multiplex PCR; TCRdb's copy keeps in-frame clones and lacks some. The sample lists under 2,500,000 clones; approximately 94% were seen once. The sequenced material came from naive CD4+ T cells sorted from blood. Subset specified: CD45RA+ positively selected. The receptors were sampled from a man in his late teens or twenties in good health.

Notes on this clone: This specimen includes other DNA sequences encoding the same CDR3. This chain joins TRBV9 and TRBJ1-5, with D uncertain. Germline V gene lookup returns CDR1 SGDLS and CDR2 YYNGEE. The CDR3 contains 13 residues. V lost 1 base and J lost 5, with 7 bases in between. The CDR3 region is CASSVRGDQPQHF. The DNA of the CDR3 is TGTGCCAGCAGCGTACGTGGCGATCAGCCCCAGCATTTT. Combining the CDR3 with reference TRBV9 and TRBJ1-5 gives the whole variable domain DSGVTQTPKHLITATGQRVTLRCSPRSGDLSVYWYQQSLDQGLQFLIQYYNGEERAKGNILERFSAQQFPDLHSELNLSSLELGDSALYFCASSVRGDQPQHFGDGTRLSIL.

This sequence joins TRBV21-1 and TRBJ2-7; TRBD2, the table's D call, was not compared with the DNA. TRBV21-1 is described as a pseudogene. This CDR3 comprises 14 residues. The DNA for the CDR3 is TGTGCCAGCAGCCGGGGGGAGGCGGATTACGAGCAGTACTTC. It translates to CASSRGEADYEQYF.

The chain combines TRBV28 with TRBJ1-1; possible D gene TRBD1, 5 bases. CDR3 length: 15 amino acids. Germline CDR1 MDHEN, CDR2 SYDVKM. V lost 5 bases, J lost 0 bases, and 13 bases lay in between. CDR3 region: CASSPSGRVNTEAFF. The CDR3 nucleotides are TGTGCCAGCAGTCCATCGGGACGGGTGAACACTGAAGCTTTCTTT. The full variable domain, its missing parts supplied by reference TRBV28 and TRBJ1-1, is DVKVTQSSRYLVKRTGEKVFLECVQDMDHENMFWYRQDPGLGLRLIYFSYDVKMKEKGDIPEGYSVSREKKERFSLILESASTNQTSMYLCASSPSGRVNTEAFFGQGTRLTVV.

To note about this clone: The same CDR3 is also encoded by other DNA sequences in this sample. V gene TRBV30 combines with J gene TRBJ2-5; D gene unclear. The CDR3 sequence is 11 residues long. Deletions cut 0 bases from V and 5 bases from J, with 4 bases between. Germline V gene data show CDR1 as GTSNPN and CDR2 as SVGIG (reference sequence). The CDR3 DNA reads TGTGCCTGGAGTGTATTCGAGACCCAGTACTTC. Its protein is CAWSVFETQYF.

This clone was recorded only once. This likely comes from a read error, as the CDR3 has no conserved phenylalanine or tryptophan at its end. The DNA is left out, because the CDR3 cannot be placed on it with certainty; the CDR3 is given as TCRdb lists it. The rearrangement links TRBV7-9 to TRBJ2-7; the D call of TRBD2 is as the table states it, not checked on the DNA. Germline V CDR1 and CDR2: SEHNR, FQNEAQ (reference sequence). Both ends counted, the CDR3 spans 13 residues. The CDR3 protein is CASSSGTSGSVAL.

The rearrangement joins TRBV19 to TRBJ1-6; TRBD1 might be the D (5 bases). Between the trimmed V and J ends, which lost 3 bases and 7 bases, there was a span of 13 bases. The CDR3 sequence is 15 residues long. Germline V lookup: CDR1 LNHDA, CDR2 SQIVND (reference sequence). The CDR3 sequence is CASSIGQGKNSPLHF. CDR3 nucleotide sequence: TGTGCCAGTAGTATCGGGCAGGGTAAAAATTCACCCCTCCACTTT.

This chain links TRBV6-5 with TRBJ2-2; a weak D match, TRBD2 (6 bases). CDR1 is MNHEY and CDR2 is SVGAGI in the germline V gene. Trimming pared 5 bases from V and 4 bases from J, leaving 14 bases between. This CDR3 spans 15 amino acids. CDR3 sequence: CASSLGLSSTGELFF. The CDR3 nucleotides are TGTGCCAGCAGTCTGGGACTTAGTAGCACCGGGGAGCTGTTTTTT.

The J gene is TRBJ1-5, the V gene TRBV7-3; TRBD1 agrees at 7 bases. The CDR3 is 15 amino acids. Trimming removed 3 bases from V and 2 bases from J; junction bases left unmatched: 4. The germline CDR1 and CDR2 sequences are SGHTA and FQGTGA. Here the CDR3 DNA reads TGTGCCAGCAGCTTTTCCGGGACAGGCAATCAGCCCCAGCATTTT. It translates to CASSFSGTGNQPQHF.

This chain connects TRBV7-2 to TRBJ2-1; 8 bases fit TRBD2. Trimming cost V 5 bases and J 0 bases; bases outside gene matches: 6. CDR3 length: 16 residues. Germline V gene lookup returns CDR1 SGHTA and CDR2 FQGNSA. CDR3 nucleotide sequence: TGTGCCAGCAGCACCCAGACTAGCGTCTCCTACAATGAGCAGTTCTTC. The encoded protein is CASSTQTSVSYNEQFF.

The V and J genes are TRBV18 and TRBJ2-1, with a weak D call TRBD2 (5 bases). Trimming stripped 8 bases from V and 4 bases from J, with 12 bases between. This CDR3 region has 13 residues. Germline-derived CDR1 and CDR2 are KGHSH and LQKENI. As DNA, the CDR3 is TGTGCCAGCCGCCGGTCGGGGTACAATGAGCAGTTCTTC. Encoded protein: CASRRSGYNEQFF.

The chain couples TRBV5-5 to TRBJ1-5; no definite D call. Trimming took off 1 base at V and 3 bases at J, with 14 bases between the two ends. This CDR3 has 16 amino acids. Germline assignment: CDR1 SGHKS and CDR2 YYEKEE (reference sequence). In nucleotides, the CDR3 is TGTGCCAGCAGCTTGCTACCAACAGCTACCAATCAGCCCCAGCATTTT. It yields the protein CASSLLPTATNQPQHF.

The V gene is TRBV6-1, the J gene TRBJ2-3; D is perhaps TRBD1 (5 bases). CDR1 is MNHNS and CDR2 is SASEGT in the germline V gene. This CDR3 has 14 residues. V lost 1 base, J lost 6 bases, and 11 bases lay in between. The CDR3 sequence: CASSEGAGWDTQYF. CDR3 sequence (DNA): TGTGCCAGCAGTGAAGGGGCAGGGTGGGATACGCAGTATTTT.

The chain joins TRBV25-1 to TRBJ2-1, with D perhaps TRBD1 or TRBD2 (6 bases each). V was clipped by 6 bases and J by 4 bases, with 13 bases between them. Germline CDR1 reads MGHDK; CDR2 reads SYGVNS. The CDR3 loop spans 14 amino acids. CDR3 coding DNA: TGTGCCAGCAGAGACGGGGGCGCGTACAATGAGCAGTTCTTC. Protein: CASRDGGAYNEQFF. Full variable domain (rest looked up from reference TRBV25-1 and TRBJ2-1): EADIYQTPRYLVIGTGKKITLECSQTMGHDKMYWYQQDPGMELHLIHYSYGVNSTEKGDLSSESTVSRIRTEHFPLTLESARPSHTSQYLCASRDGGAYNEQFFGPGTRLTVL.

The genes are TRBV28 and TRBJ2-4, with TRBD2 matching over 12 bases. With 4 bases clipped from V and 1 base from J, the junction kept 5 bases outside the gene matches. Germline V gene data show CDR1 as MDHEN and CDR2 as SYDVKM. The CDR3 is made up of 17 amino acids. CDR3 in amino acids: CASSSWTSGTAKNIQYF. In nucleotides, the CDR3 is TGTGCCAGCAGTTCCTGGACTAGCGGGACGGCCAAAAACATTCAGTACTTC.

The rearrangement links TRBV18 to TRBJ2-3; weak D call: TRBD2 (6 bases). The V end lost 1 base, the J end lost 2 bases, and 13 bases lay between the germline ends. The V gene's germline CDR1 is KGHSH and CDR2 LQKENI. The CDR3 totals 16 residues. The CDR3 sequence: CASSPQNGRTTDTQYF. CDR3 sequence (DNA): TGTGCCAGCTCACCACAAAACGGGAGAACCACAGATACGCAGTATTTT.

This clone was detected only once. The chain is built from TRBV4-1 and TRBJ1-4; 10 positions match TRBD1. In germline, CDR1 is MGHRA, CDR2 YSYEKL. There are 16 residues in the CDR3. The ends lost 6 bases at V and 0 bases at J; junction bases unmatched: 4. CDR3 sequence (DNA): TGCGCCAGCAGTCAGGGACAGGGGTCAACTAATGAAAAACTGTTTTTT. This codes for CASSQGQGSTNEKLFF.

V and J are TRBV2 and TRBJ1-6; D unclear. Germline CDR1 and CDR2: SNHLY and FYNNEI. The CDR3 is 13 residues long. The V and J ends lost 7 bases and 7 bases respectively, with 11 bases between them. CDR3 DNA: TGTGCCAGCATTGGGGTTAGCAATTCACCCCTCCACTTT. It specifies CASIGVSNSPLHF.

The chain is built from TRBV7-2 and TRBJ2-5; 9 bases map to TRBD1. Per germline, CDR1 SGHTA and CDR2 FQGNSA. There are 15 residues in the CDR3. After removal of 1 base from V and 5 bases from J, the junction contained 5 bases not matched to a gene. CDR3 sequence: CASSLGDRDWETQYF. DNA of the CDR3: TGTGCCAGCAGCTTAGGGGACAGGGACTGGGAGACCCAGTACTTC.

In regard to this clone: Distinct nucleotide sequences in the sample also encode this CDR3. This chain connects TRBV9 to TRBJ2-3, with 10 bases aligning to TRBD2. The CDR3 sequence is 16 residues long. V was pared by 0 bases and J by 3 bases, with 4 bases of the junction left unmatched. Germline V gene data show CDR1 as SGDLS and CDR2 as YYNGEE. The CDR3 DNA reads TGTGCCAGCAGCGTAGGCAATAGCGGGGGGACAGATACGCAGTATTTT. Protein product: CASSVGNSGGTDTQYF.

J is TRBJ2-7 and V is TRBV4-3; unclear D gene. CDR3 length equals 15 residues. Trimming took off 4 bases at V and 4 bases at J, with 17 bases between the two ends. Per the germline V gene, CDR1 is LGHNA and CDR2 is YSLEER. The CDR3 loop reads CASSPDAPGGYEQYF. Written as DNA, the CDR3 is TGCGCCAGCAGCCCCGACGCGCCTGGTGGGTACGAGCAGTACTTC.

In this sample, this clone turned up once. CDR3 sequence: CAISESGGGNTEAFF. Here the CDR3 DNA reads TGTGCCATCAGTGAGTCCGGTGGGGGAAACACTGAAGCTTTCTTT. The V gene is TRBV10-3, the J gene TRBJ1-1; TRBD1 is a possible D gene (5 bases). Trimming cost V 0 bases and J 2 bases, with 10 bases left between them. The CDR3 is 15 amino acids. Germline loops: CDR1 ENHRY, CDR2 SYGVKD.

With respect to this clone: The identical CDR3 is also encoded by other nucleotide sequences in the sample. The rearrangement links TRBV18 to TRBJ2-5; D unclear. Trimming took 3 bases from V and 5 from J, leaving 10 bases between them. The CDR3 is made up of 13 amino acids. CDR1 and CDR2 (germline): KGHSH, LQKENI. The CDR3 DNA reads TGTGCCAGCTCACCGGTAGGGCAGGAGACCCAGTACTTC. Translated, it gives CASSPVGQETQYF.

V usage is TRBV19 and J usage is TRBJ2-4, with D unclear. V was cut by 1 base and J by 3 bases, with 10 bases left in between. CDR3 length equals 15 residues. Looked up from germline, CDR1 is LNHDA and CDR2 is SQIVND (reference sequence). The CDR3 spells CASSIGPQIKNIQYF. The CDR3 DNA reads as TGTGCCAGTAGTATAGGTCCCCAAATCAAAAACATTCAGTACTTC.

V gene TRBV30 combines with J gene TRBJ2-2; D tentatively fits TRBD1 or TRBD2 (5 bases each). The CDR3 totals 14 residues. CDR1 is GTSNPN and CDR2 is SVGIG in the germline V gene (reference sequence). Trimming removed 5 bases from V and 4 bases from J, with 14 bases in between. The CDR3 protein is CAWLDGTPTGELFF. CDR3 nucleotide sequence: TGTGCCTGGCTCGACGGGACCCCCACCGGGGAGCTGTTTTTT.